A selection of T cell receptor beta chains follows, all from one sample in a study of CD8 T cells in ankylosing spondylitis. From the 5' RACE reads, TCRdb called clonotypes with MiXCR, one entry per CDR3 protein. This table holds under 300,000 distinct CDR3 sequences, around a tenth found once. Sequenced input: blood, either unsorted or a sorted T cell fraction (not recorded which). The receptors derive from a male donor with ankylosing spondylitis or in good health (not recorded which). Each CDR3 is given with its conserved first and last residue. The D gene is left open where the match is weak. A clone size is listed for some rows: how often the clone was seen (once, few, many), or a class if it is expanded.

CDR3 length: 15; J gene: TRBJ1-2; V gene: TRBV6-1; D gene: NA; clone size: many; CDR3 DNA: TGTGCCAGCAGTGAAGCCGCGGGGGAGGCGTATGGCTACACCTTC; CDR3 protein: CASSEAAGEAYGYTF
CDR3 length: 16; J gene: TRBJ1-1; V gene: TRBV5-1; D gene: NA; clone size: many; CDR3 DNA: TGCGCCAGCAGCTTCACTAACCACAGGGACGACACTGAAGCTTTCTTT; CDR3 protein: CASSFTNHRDDTEAFF
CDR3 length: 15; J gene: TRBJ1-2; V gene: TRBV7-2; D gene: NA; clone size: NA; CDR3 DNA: TGTGCCAGCAGCTTACCCGGCAGGGCCAACTATGGCTACACCTTC; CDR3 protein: CASSLPGRANYGYTF
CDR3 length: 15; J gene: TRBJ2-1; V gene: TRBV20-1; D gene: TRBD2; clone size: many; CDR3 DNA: TGCAGTGCTAGGGCCTGGACTAGCGGCTACAATGAGCAGTTCTTC; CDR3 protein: CSARAWTSGYNEQFF
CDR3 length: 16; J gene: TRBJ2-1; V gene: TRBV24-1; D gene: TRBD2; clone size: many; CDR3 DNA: TGTGCCACCAGTGGATGGAGCGGGAGTTACCACAATGAGCAGTTCTTC; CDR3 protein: CATSGWSGSYHNEQFF
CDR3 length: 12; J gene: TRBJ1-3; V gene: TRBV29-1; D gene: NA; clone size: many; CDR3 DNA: TGCAGCGTTGAGCAGACTGGAAACACCATATATTTT; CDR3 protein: CSVEQTGNTIYF
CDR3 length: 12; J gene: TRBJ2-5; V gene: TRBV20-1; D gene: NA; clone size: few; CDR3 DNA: TGCAGTGCCCCGACTCCAGGGGAGACCCAGTACTTC; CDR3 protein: CSAPTPGETQYF
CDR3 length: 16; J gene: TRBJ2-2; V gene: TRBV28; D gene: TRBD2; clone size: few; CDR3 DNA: TGTGCCAGCAGTTTAACGGGACTAACGTTCCCCGGGGAGCTGTTTTTT; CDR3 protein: CASSLTGLTFPGELFF
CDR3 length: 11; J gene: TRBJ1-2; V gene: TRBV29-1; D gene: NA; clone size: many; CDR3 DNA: TGCAGCGTTGGTGGAGGGTCCGGCTACACCTTC; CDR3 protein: CSVGGGSGYTF
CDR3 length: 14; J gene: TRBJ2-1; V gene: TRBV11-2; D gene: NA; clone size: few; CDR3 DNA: TGTGCCAGCAGCTTCGCGGGCGATTGGAATGAGCAGTTCTTC; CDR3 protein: CASSFAGDWNEQFF
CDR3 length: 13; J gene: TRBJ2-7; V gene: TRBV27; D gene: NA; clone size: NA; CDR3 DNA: TGTGCCAGCAGTTTCAGCCCCCTCTACGAGCAGTACTTC; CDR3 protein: CASSFSPLYEQYF
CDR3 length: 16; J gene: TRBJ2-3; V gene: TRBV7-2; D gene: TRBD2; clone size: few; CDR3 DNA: TGTGCCAGCAGCTTAGAAGGGCGGGGGGACTCAGATACGCAGTATTTT; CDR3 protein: CASSLEGRGDSDTQYF
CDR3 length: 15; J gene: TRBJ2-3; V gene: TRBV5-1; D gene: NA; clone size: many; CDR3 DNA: TGCGCCAGCAGCTTCGCCAGAATCGGGTTTGATACGCAGTATTTT; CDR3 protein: CASSFARIGFDTQYF
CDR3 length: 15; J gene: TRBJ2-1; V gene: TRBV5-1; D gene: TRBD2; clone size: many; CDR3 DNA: TGCGCCAGCAGCTTGGGACTAGCGGGAGACCATGAGCAGTTCTTC; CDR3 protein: CASSLGLAGDHEQFF
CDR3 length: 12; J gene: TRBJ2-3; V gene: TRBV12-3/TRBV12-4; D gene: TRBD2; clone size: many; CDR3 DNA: TGTGCCAGCAGCCCACTAGCGAATACGCAGTATTTT; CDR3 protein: CASSPLANTQYF
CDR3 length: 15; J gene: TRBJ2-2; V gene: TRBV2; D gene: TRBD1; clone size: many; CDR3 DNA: TGTGCCAGCAGAGCTACGACAGGGGATGCCGGGGAGCTGTTTTTT; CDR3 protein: CASRATTGDAGELFF
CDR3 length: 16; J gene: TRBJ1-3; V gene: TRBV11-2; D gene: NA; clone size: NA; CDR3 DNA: TGTGCCAGCAGCTCCTTTGAGGGATGGGCTGGAAACACCATATATTTT; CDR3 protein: CASSSFEGWAGNTIYF
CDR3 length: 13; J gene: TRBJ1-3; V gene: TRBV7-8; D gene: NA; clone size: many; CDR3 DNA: TGTGCCAGCGCCAGCCAGGGCGGAAACACCATATATTTT; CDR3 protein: CASASQGGNTIYF
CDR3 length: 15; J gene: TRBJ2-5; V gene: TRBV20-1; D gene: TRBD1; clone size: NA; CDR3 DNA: TGCAGTGCCTTCTCCCCCGGGACAGGAAAAGAGACCCAGTACTTC; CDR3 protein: CSAFSPGTGKETQYF
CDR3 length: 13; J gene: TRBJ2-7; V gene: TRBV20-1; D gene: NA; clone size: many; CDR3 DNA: TGCAGTGCTAGCGGACAGAGGCCGTACGAGCAGTACTTC; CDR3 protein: CSASGQRPYEQYF
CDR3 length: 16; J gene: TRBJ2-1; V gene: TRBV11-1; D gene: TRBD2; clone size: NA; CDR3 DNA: TGTGCCAGCAGCTCCGAGCGGGGGAGCTCCTACAATGAGCAGTTCTTC; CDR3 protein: CASSSERGSSYNEQFF
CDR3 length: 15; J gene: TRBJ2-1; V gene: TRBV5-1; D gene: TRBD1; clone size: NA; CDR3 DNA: TGCGCCAGCAGATTTACAGGGGAAGTTCGCAATGAGCAGTTCTTC; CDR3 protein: CASRFTGEVRNEQFF
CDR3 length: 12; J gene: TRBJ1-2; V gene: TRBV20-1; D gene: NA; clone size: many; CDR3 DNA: TGCAGTGCTAGGTGGTTGCAGTATGGCTACACCTTC; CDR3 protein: CSARWLQYGYTF
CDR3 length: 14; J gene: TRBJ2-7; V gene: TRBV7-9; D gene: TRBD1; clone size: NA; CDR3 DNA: TGTGCCAGCAGCTTAGGTCAGGGGGTGGTCGAGCAGTACTTC; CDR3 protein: CASSLGQGVVEQYF
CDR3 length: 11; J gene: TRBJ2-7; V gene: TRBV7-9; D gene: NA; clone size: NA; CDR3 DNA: TGTGCCAGCAGCCGGGACTACGAGCAGTACTTC; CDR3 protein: CASSRDYEQYF
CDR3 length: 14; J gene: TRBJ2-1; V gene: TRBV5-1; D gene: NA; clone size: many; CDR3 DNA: TGCGCCAGCAGCTTGGGAAGGCGAGACAATGAGCAGTTCTTC; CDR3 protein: CASSLGRRDNEQFF
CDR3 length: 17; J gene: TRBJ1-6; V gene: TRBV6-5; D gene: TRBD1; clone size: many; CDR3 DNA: TGTGCCAGCAGTTCCTATTCCGGGACAGACTCGAATTCACCCCTCCACTTT; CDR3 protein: CASSSYSGTDSNSPLHF
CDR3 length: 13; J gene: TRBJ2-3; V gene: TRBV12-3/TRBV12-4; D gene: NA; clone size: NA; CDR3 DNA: TGTGCCAGCAGTTTACTTCACACAGATACGCAGTATTTT; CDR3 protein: CASSLLHTDTQYF
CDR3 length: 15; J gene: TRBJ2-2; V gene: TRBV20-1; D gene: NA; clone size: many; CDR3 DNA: TGCAGTGTCAGGTCTCAGGGGGGGGACACCGGGGAGCTGTTTTTT; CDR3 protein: CSVRSQGGDTGELFF
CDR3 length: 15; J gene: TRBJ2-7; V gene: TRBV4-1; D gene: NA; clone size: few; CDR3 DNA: TGCGCCAGCAGCCAAGAGTGGAGGGGGTACTACGAGCAGTACTTC; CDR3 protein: CASSQEWRGYYEQYF
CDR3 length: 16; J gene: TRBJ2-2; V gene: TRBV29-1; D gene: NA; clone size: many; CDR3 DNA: TGCAGCGTAGTTCTGACCGGGACTGAAAACACCGGGGAGCTGTTTTTT; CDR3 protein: CSVVLTGTENTGELFF
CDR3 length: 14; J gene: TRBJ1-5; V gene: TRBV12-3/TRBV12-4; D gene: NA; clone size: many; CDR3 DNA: TGTGCCAGCAGTTTAAGGCAGGACAATCAGCCCCAGCATTTT; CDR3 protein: CASSLRQDNQPQHF
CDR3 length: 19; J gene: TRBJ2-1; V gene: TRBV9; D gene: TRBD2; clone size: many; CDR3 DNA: TGTGCCAGCAGCGTAGCAGGGGGTAGCGGGAGGTCGTCCTACAATGAGCAGTTCTTC; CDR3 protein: CASSVAGGSGRSSYNEQFF
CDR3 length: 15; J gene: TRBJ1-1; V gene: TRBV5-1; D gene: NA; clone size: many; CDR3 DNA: TGCGCCAGCAGCTTGGTCCCCGCGGGGGCGGCTGAAGCTTTCTTT; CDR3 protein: CASSLVPAGAAEAFF
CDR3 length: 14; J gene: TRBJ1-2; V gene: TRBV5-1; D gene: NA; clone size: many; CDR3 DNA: TGCGCCAGCAGCTCCCGGGACGGCTCCTATGGCTACACCTTC; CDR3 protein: CASSSRDGSYGYTF
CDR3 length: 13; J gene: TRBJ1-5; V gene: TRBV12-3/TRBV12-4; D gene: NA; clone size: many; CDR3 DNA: TGTGCCAGCAGTCCCTCCCAGGCGCAGCCCCAGCATTTT; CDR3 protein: CASSPSQAQPQHF
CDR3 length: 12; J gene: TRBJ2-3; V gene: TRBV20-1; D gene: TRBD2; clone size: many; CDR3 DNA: TGCAGTGCTAGCGGGGGGGCAAATACGCAGTATTTT; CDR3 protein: CSASGGANTQYF
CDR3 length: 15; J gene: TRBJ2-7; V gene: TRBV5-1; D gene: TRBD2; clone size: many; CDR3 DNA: TGCGCCAGCAGCTTGTACGGCGGGAGTCCCAACGAGCAGTACTTC; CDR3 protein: CASSLYGGSPNEQYF
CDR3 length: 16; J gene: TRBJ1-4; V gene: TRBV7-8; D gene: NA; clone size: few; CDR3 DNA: TGTGCCAGCAGAAACTTACTAGGGGCATCTAATGAAAAACTGTTTTTT; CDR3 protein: CASRNLLGASNEKLFF
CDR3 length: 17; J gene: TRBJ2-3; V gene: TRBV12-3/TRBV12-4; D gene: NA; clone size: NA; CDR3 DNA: TGTGCCAGCAGCCCACTCCCCGGTGGGGTTAGCACAGATACGCAGTATTTT; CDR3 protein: CASSPLPGGVSTDTQYF
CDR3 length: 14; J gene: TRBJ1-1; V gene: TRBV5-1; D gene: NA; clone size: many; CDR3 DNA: TGCGCCAGCAGCTTTACCCGCCTTGGGACTGAAGCTTTCTTT; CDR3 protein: CASSFTRLGTEAFF
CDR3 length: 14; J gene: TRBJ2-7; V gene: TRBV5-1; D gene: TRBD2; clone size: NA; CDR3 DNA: TGCGCCAGCAGCTTGGGGGACTACTCCTACGAGCAGTACTTC; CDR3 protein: CASSLGDYSYEQYF
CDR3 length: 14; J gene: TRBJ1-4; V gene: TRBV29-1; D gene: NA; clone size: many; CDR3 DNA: TGCAGCGTTGAAGTATCAGGGGCTAATGAAAAACTGTTTTTT; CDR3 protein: CSVEVSGANEKLFF
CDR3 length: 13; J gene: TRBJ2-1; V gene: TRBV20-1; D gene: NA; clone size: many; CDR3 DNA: TGCAGTGCTAGCGGAAGCTCCTACAATGAGCAGTTCTTC; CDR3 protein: CSASGSSYNEQFF
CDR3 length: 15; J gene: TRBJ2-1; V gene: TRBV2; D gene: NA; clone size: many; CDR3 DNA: TGTGCCAGCCAAGGAACGCCCCCCGCCTACAATGAGCAGTTCTTC; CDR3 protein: CASQGTPPAYNEQFF
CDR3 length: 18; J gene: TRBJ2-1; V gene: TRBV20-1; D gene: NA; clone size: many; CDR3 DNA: TGCAGTGCTAGAGATCCAGCCTGGGGCGGGGGCCCGTGGAATGAGCAGTTCTTC; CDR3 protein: CSARDPAWGGGPWNEQFF
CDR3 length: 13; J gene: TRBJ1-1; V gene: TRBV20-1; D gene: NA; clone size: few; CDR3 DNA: TGCAGTGCTTTGATCGCCTCGAACACTGAAGCTTTCTTT; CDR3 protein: CSALIASNTEAFF
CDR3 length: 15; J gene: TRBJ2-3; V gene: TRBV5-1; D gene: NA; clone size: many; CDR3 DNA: TGCGCCAGCAGCTTGGAGACGGCTAGCACAGATACGCAGTATTTT; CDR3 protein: CASSLETASTDTQYF
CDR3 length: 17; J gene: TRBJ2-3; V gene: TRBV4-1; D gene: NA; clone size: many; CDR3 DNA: TGCGCCAGTAGCCAAGTGAGGCTATACTATGGCACAGATACGCAGTATTTT; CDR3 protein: CASSQVRLYYGTDTQYF
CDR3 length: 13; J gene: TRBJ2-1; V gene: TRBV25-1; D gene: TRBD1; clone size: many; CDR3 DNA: TGTGCCAGCGGGGACAGGGGGCTCAATGAGCAGTTCTTC; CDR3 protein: CASGDRGLNEQFF
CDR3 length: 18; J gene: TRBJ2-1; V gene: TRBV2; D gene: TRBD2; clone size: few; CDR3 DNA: TGTGCCAGCAGGGATAGCGGGAGGGCCGTATTAGGCTACAATGAGCAGTTCTTC; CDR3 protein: CASRDSGRAVLGYNEQFF
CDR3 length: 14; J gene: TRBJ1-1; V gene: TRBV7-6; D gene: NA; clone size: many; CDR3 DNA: TGTGCCAGCAGCTTAGGGCGGGGGAACACTGAAGCTTTCTTT; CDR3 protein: CASSLGRGNTEAFF
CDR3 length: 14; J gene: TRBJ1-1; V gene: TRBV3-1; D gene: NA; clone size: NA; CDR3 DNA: TGTGCCAACAGCCAAAGAAACATCAACACTGAAGCTTTCTTT; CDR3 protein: CANSQRNINTEAFF
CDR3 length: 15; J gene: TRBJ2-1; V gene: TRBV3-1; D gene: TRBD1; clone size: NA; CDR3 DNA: TGTGCCAGCAGCCGAGCGACAGGGGACGGGGATGAGCAGTTCTTC; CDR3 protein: CASSRATGDGDEQFF
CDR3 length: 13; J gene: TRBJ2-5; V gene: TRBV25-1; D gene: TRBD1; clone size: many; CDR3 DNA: TGTGCCAGCAGTGTCGAGGGGGCAGAGACCCAGTACTTC; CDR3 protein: CASSVEGAETQYF